The rows below give T cell receptor beta chains drawn from one sample of a study of blood T cells in healthy people across ages. One entry per CDR3 protein, called by TCRdb with MiXCR from the 5' RACE reads. Here the sample spans some 710,000 distinct CDR3 sequences, around 50% being singletons. The sample comprised blood. Source of these receptors: a man older than 75 in good health. Both conserved end residues are part of each CDR3. The D gene is left open where the match is weak. The size of a clone is reported for some rows only, either as once, few or many, or as a class for expanded clones.

.	.	TRBV30	TRBJ2-5	CAWTAQGGGQETQYF	TGTGCCTGGACTGCCCAGGGGGGTGGCCAAGAGACCCAGTACTTC
TRBD2	many	TRBV20-1	TRBJ2-1	CSARDPGTSGRGDEQFF	TGCAGTGCTAGAGATCCCGGGACTAGCGGGAGGGGCGATGAGCAGTTCTTC
.	.	TRBV12-3/TRBV12-4	TRBJ2-3	CASRGGADVQYF	TGTGCCAGCAGAGGAGGGGCGGATGTGCAGTATTTT
.	.	TRBV20-1	TRBJ2-5	CSATAGETQYF	TGCAGTGCTACGGCCGGGGAGACCCAGTACTTC
TRBD1	many	TRBV7-9	TRBJ1-3	CASSTGQGSGNTIYF	TGTGCCAGCAGCACGGGACAGGGATCTGGAAACACCATATATTTT
TRBD2	.	TRBV30	TRBJ2-3	CARSVTSGSADTQYF	TGTGCCCGGAGTGTAACTAGCGGGAGCGCAGATACGCAGTATTTT
.	.	TRBV29-1	TRBJ2-5	CSVALQGGTETQYF	TGCAGCGTTGCGCTGCAGGGGGGGACGGAGACCCAGTACTTC
TRBD1	.	TRBV6-5	TRBJ2-5	CASRKETGRETQYF	TGTGCCAGCAGAAAAGAGACAGGGCGAGAGACCCAGTACTTC
.	.	TRBV4-3	TRBJ2-7	CASSQDLGSGSWFYEQYF	TGCGCCAGCAGCCAAGACCTGGGCAGCGGCTCGTGGTTTTACGAGCAGTACTTC
.	many	TRBV7-2	TRBJ2-7	CASSRGGSSYEQYF	TGTGCCAGCAGCAGGGGGGGGAGCTCCTACGAGCAGTACTTC
TRBD2	few	TRBV5-1	TRBJ2-2	CASTVLAGNTGELFF	TGCGCCAGCACCGTACTAGCGGGAAACACCGGGGAGCTGTTTTTT
TRBD1	many	TRBV4-2	TRBJ1-2	CASSQGQGGYGYTF	TGTGCCAGCAGCCAAGGACAGGGGGGCTATGGCTACACCTTC
.	.	TRBV28	TRBJ2-1	CASSYTGNSYNEQFF	TGTGCCAGCAGCTATACAGGGAACTCCTACAATGAGCAGTTCTTC
TRBD1	.	TRBV7-2	TRBJ2-1	CASSPSRGRVYNEQFF	TGTGCCAGCAGCCCCTCCAGGGGGCGGGTCTACAATGAGCAGTTCTTC
.	.	TRBV20-1	TRBJ2-3	CSARDRAGLGTDTQYF	TGCAGTGCTAGAGATCGAGCGGGCTTAGGCACAGATACGCAGTATTTT
.	.	TRBV24-1	TRBJ2-1	CATSVNFGNEQFF	TGTGCCACCAGTGTAAACTTCGGGAATGAGCAGTTCTTC
.	.	TRBV7-3	TRBJ2-1	CASSRSSVSCNEQFF	TGTGCCAGCAGCAGAAGTAGTGTCTCCTGCAATGAGCAGTTCTTC
.	.	TRBV9	TRBJ1-1	CASSVAPMNTEAFF	TGTGCCAGCAGCGTAGCCCCGATGAACACTGAAGCTTTCTTT
.	few	TRBV5-1	TRBJ2-2	CASSFLRDGELFF	TGCGCCAGCAGCTTTCTTAGAGATGGGGAGCTGTTTTTT
TRBD1	.	TRBV29-1	TRBJ2-7	CSVARDRVGEQYF	TGCAGCGTTGCGCGGGACAGGGTTGGTGAGCAGTACTTC
TRBD2	.	TRBV11-2	TRBJ2-7	CASTSHLAGPDEQYF	TGTGCCAGCACCTCTCATCTAGCGGGTCCAGACGAGCAGTACTTC
.	few	TRBV7-9	TRBJ1-1	CASRDEGGLNTEAFF	TGTGCCAGCAGAGATGAGGGGGGGTTGAACACTGAAGCTTTCTTT
TRBD1	.	TRBV4-2	TRBJ1-5	CASNWDRENNQPQHF	TGTGCCAGCAACTGGGACAGGGAAAACAATCAGCCCCAGCATTTT
TRBD1	few	TRBV15	TRBJ1-1	CATSLYPLGTANTEAFF	TGTGCCACCAGCCTTTACCCGTTAGGGACAGCGAACACTGAAGCTTTCTTT
TRBD1	.	TRBV18	TRBJ2-2	CASSSSGQGGSGELFF	TGTGCCAGCTCATCATCAGGACAGGGTGGATCCGGGGAGCTGTTTTTT
.	few	TRBV10-3	TRBJ1-2	CAISDRGGEGYTF	TGTGCCATCAGTGACAGGGGAGGAGAGGGCTACACCTTC
.	.	TRBV29-1	TRBJ2-2	CSVGLTNTGELFF	TGCAGCGTTGGATTAACGAACACCGGGGAGCTGTTTTTT
TRBD1	.	TRBV12-3/TRBV12-4	TRBJ1-6	CASSPPTGSGSPLHF	TGTGCCAGCAGTCCCCCGACAGGGTCGGGTTCACCCCTCCACTTT
TRBD2	.	TRBV29-1	TRBJ2-3	CSGRTSGAARDTQYF	TGCAGCGGGAGGACTAGCGGGGCCGCCCGGGATACGCAGTATTTT